Listed here are 29 T cell receptor beta chains from one sample, sequenced in a study of chemoradiotherapy in HPV16-positive cancers. Libraries were prepared by immunoSEQ multiplex PCR; TCRdb keeps only in-frame clonotypes and omits some of them. Of approximately 35,000 clones listed, 80% are singletons. The sequences come from blood, collected from a patient who underwent chemoradiotherapy. Every receptor here comes from a human donor with HPV-associated anogenital cancer.

This rearrangement joins TRBV9 to TRBJ2-7, with 8 bases lining up with TRBD2. CDR1 and CDR2 from the germline V gene are SGDLS and YYNGEE. V shed 3 bases, J shed 2 bases, and the junction held 4 bases outside the gene matches. This CDR3 has 14 residues. The CDR3 DNA follows: TGTGCCAGCAGCGGGGGACTAGATACCTACGAGCAGTACTTC. Translating it yields CASSGGLDTYEQYF.

The chain uses TRBV2 and TRBJ1-3; the D gene is possibly TRBD1 (5 bases). The length of the CDR3 is 13 residues. The germline gives CDR1 SNHLY, CDR2 FYNNEI. V was shortened by 5 bases and J by 7 bases, with 12 bases between the two germline ends. CDR3 in DNA: TGTGCCAGCAGTCCAGGGTTTCGGAACACCATATATTTT. It codes for CASSPGFRNTIYF.

This clone was found a few times. The chain has TRBV23-1 and TRBJ2-2; D is uncertain. TRBV23-1 qualifies as an ORF whose function is uncertain. The CDR3 consists of 14 residues. With 1 base removed from V and 7 bases from J, the gap between germline ends came to 10 bases. CDR3 amino acids: CASSQLSVGGELFF. CDR3 DNA: TGCGCCAGCAGTCAATTATCAGTGGGCGGGGAGCTGTTTTTT.

V gene TRBV6-1 combines with J gene TRBJ1-6; D is uncertain. CDR1 is MNHNS, CDR2 SASEGT, per germline. The CDR3 is 15 residues long. V lost 1 base and J 7 bases, leaving 11 bases between the germline ends. CDR3 sequence reads: CASSEGLSGNSPLHF. As DNA, the CDR3 is TGTGCCAGCAGTGAAGGCCTATCGGGGAATTCACCCCTCCACTTT.

The chain carries TRBV7-6 and TRBJ2-5; the D gene is possibly TRBD1 (5 bases). V lost 5 bases to trimming and J lost 4 bases, with 11 bases between them. The CDR3 covers 13 residues. The germline gives CDR1 SGHVS, CDR2 FNYEAQ. This chain's CDR3 is CASSPGQGETQYF. DNA of the CDR3: TGTGCCAGCAGCCCCGGGCAGGGAGAGACCCAGTACTTC.

The V gene is TRBV18, the J gene TRBJ1-1; D gene unclear. The length of the CDR3 is 15 residues. Between the trimmed V and J ends, which lost 2 bases and 5 bases, there was a span of 15 bases. CDR1 is KGHSH, CDR2 LQKENI, per germline. This chain's CDR3 is CASSPIRTDGTEAFF. CDR3 in DNA: TGTGCCAGCTCACCAATTCGCACAGATGGAACTGAAGCTTTCTTT.

The chain carries TRBV11-2 and TRBJ1-4, with a tentative D call TRBD1 (5 bases). V was trimmed by 0 bases and J by 1 base, leaving 12 bases between them. This CDR3 comprises 17 residues. Germline lookup yields CDR1 SGHAT and CDR2 FQNNGV. The CDR3 DNA is TGTGCCAGCAGCTTAGATAGAAGGGGACGAACTAATGAAAAACTGTTTTTT. Protein: CASSLDRRGRTNEKLFF.

The gene calls are TRBV6-5 and TRBJ2-1, with no clear D. There are 13 residues in the CDR3. The germline V and J ends were trimmed by 0 bases and 8 bases, with 8 bases remaining between them. Germline V gene data show CDR1 as MNHEY and CDR2 as SVGAGI. The CDR3: CASSYSSGYEQFF. The CDR3 DNA is TGTGCCAGCAGTTACTCCTCCGGGTATGAGCAGTTCTTC.

The chain combines TRBV5-1 with TRBJ2-1; 7 nucleotides align to TRBD1. The CDR3 loop spans 14 amino acids. Germline loops: CDR1 SGHRS, CDR2 YFSETQ. V lost 6 bases, J lost 4 bases, and 7 bases stayed unmatched. The CDR3 spells CASTSDRAYNEQFF. The CDR3 DNA follows: TGCGCCAGCACCTCCGACAGGGCTTACAATGAGCAGTTCTTC. The variable domain in full, completed from reference TRBV5-1 and TRBJ2-1, reads KAGVTQTPRYLIKTRGQQVTLSCSPISGHRSVSWYQQTPGQGLQFLFEYFSETQRNKGNFPGRFSGRQFSNSRSEMNVSTLELGDSALYLCASTSDRAYNEQFFGPGTRLTVL.

The chain is built from TRBV10-3 and TRBJ1-2; D might be TRBD1 (6 bases). The germline CDR1 and CDR2 sequences are ENHRY and SYGVKD. The CDR3 contains 15 residues. With 6 bases removed from V and 8 bases from J, the gap between germline ends came to 22 bases. For the CDR3, the DNA is TGTGCCATCAGCCGGCCGGGGGCCAACCCGAACGGCTACACCTTC. The encoded protein is CAISRPGANPNGYTF.

The rearrangement joins TRBV18 to TRBJ1-1; D not resolved. The CDR3 has 14 residues. Trimming cost V 0 bases and J 1 base, with 6 bases left between them. Germline CDR1 reads KGHSH; CDR2 reads LQKENI. CDR3 sequence (DNA): TGTGCCAGCTCACCACCGATTAGGAACACTGAAGCTTTCTTT. It translates to CASSPPIRNTEAFF.

This clone has a single count. This CDR3 is CASSRQGYQETQYF. CDR3 bases: TGTGCCAGCAGCCGGCAGGGGTACCAAGAGACCCAGTACTTC. The chain has TRBV5-4 and TRBJ2-5, with D tentatively TRBD1 (6 bases). Trimming pared 4 bases from V and 0 bases from J, leaving 10 bases between. This CDR3 comprises 14 residues. Looked up from germline, CDR1 is SGHNT and CDR2 is YYREEE (reference sequence).

The count of this clone is one. The rearrangement uses TRBV6-1 and TRBJ2-7; possibly TRBD1 for D (5 bases). The CDR3 spans 17 residues. The germline V gene has CDR1 MNHNS and CDR2 SASEGT. Trimming cost V 2 bases and J 0 bases, with 17 bases left between them. The CDR3, as DNA: TGTGCCAGCAGTGAAATCCGGCCAGGGCCGAGCTCCTACGAGCAGTACTTC. Its protein product is CASSEIRPGPSSYEQYF.

This chain uses TRBV12-5 with TRBJ1-2; D perhaps matches TRBD1 (6 bases). CDR3 length: 15 residues. Trimming shortened V by 7 bases and J by 3 bases, and 18 bases separated the two germline ends. CDR1 is LGHNT and CDR2 is FRNRAP in the germline V gene. This CDR3 is CASANIGGGDYGYTF. The CDR3 DNA reads TGTGCTAGTGCTAACATTGGGGGGGGCGACTATGGCTACACCTTC.

This rearrangement joins TRBV20-1 to TRBJ2-1; no firm D call. The germline gives CDR1 DFQATT, CDR2 SNEGSKA (reference sequence). The CDR3 totals 11 residues. V was cut by 5 bases and J by 11 bases, with 13 bases left in between. The CDR3 loop reads CSAFPQAQQFF. In nucleotides, the CDR3 is TGCAGTGCTTTTCCCCAGGCTCAGCAGTTCTTC.

The gene calls are TRBV10-3 and TRBJ2-4, with D possibly TRBD2 on 6 matching bases. The germline gives CDR1 ENHRY, CDR2 SYGVKD. V was shortened by 2 bases and J by 7 bases, with 9 bases between the two germline ends. This CDR3 is 13 amino acids long. CDR3 sequence reads: CAISEGGDNIQYF. The CDR3 nucleotides read TGTGCCATCAGTGAGGGAGGGGATAACATTCAGTACTTC.

This rearrangement joins TRBV5-1 to TRBJ2-2, with 9 bases identical to TRBD1. The CDR3 loop spans 16 amino acids. Germline values: CDR1 SGHRS, CDR2 YFSETQ. The junction had 4 bases not matched to a gene; V was cut back by 1 base and J by 3 bases. The CDR3 is CASSLNRGLDTGELFF. DNA of the CDR3: TGCGCCAGCAGCTTGAACAGGGGGCTGGACACCGGGGAGCTGTTTTTT.

V is TRBV18 and J is TRBJ2-7; tentative D call: TRBD1 (6 bases). V was pared by 6 bases and J by 4 bases, with 13 bases between. The CDR3 runs 13 residues. Germline CDR1 and CDR2: KGHSH and LQKENI. CDR3 nucleotide sequence: TGTGCCAGCTCCGTTGGGGGCGGGTACGAGCAGTACTTC. Translated, it gives CASSVGGGYEQYF. The full variable domain, completed using reference TRBV18 and TRBJ2-7, is NAGVMQNPRHLVRRRGQEARLRCSPMKGHSHVYWYRQLPEEGLKFMVYLQKENIIDESGMPKERFSAEFPKEGPSILRIQQVVRGDSAAYFCASSVGGGYEQYFGPGTRLTVT.

The rearrangement links TRBV11-2 to TRBJ2-3; TRBD1 or TRBD2 may be the D gene (6 bases each). CDR3 length: 17 residues. Trimming cost V 1 base and J 2 bases, with 16 bases left between them. CDR1 and CDR2 from the germline V gene are SGHAT and FQNNGV. The CDR3 sequence is CASSLVLSGASTDTQYF. The CDR3 region has the DNA TGTGCCAGCAGCTTAGTGCTTTCGGGGGCCTCCACAGATACGCAGTATTTT.

This clone was counted between two and nine times. The chain couples TRBV5-1 to TRBJ2-6; D may be TRBD2 (6 bases). Germline V gene data show CDR1 as SGHRS and CDR2 as YFSETQ. V was trimmed by 2 bases and J by 2 bases, leaving 20 bases between them. The CDR3 runs 19 residues. The CDR3 DNA reads TGCGCCAGCAGCTTTTTCCAGGGTCCTGGGAGGACTGGGGCCAACGTCCTGACTTTC. This gives the protein CASSFFQGPGRTGANVLTF.

The genes are TRBV9 and TRBJ2-7; D unresolved. CDR1 and CDR2 from the germline V gene are SGDLS and YYNGEE. Trimming stripped 4 bases from V and 5 bases from J, with 13 bases between. The CDR3 contains 13 residues. The CDR3: CASSPTSYDEQYF. DNA for the CDR3: TGTGCCAGCAGCCCGACAAGTTACGACGAGCAGTACTTC. Drawing the rest from reference TRBV9 and TRBJ2-7, the complete variable domain is DSGVTQTPKHLITATGQRVTLRCSPRSGDLSVYWYQQSLDQGLQFLIQYYNGEERAKGNILERFSAQQFPDLHSELNLSSLELGDSALYFCASSPTSYDEQYFGPGTRLTVT.

The V call is TRBV19, the J call TRBJ2-5, with D possibly TRBD2 on 7 matching bases. Trimming took off 4 bases at V and 5 bases at J, with 14 bases between the two ends. CDR3 length equals 14 residues. Germline CDR1 and CDR2: LNHDA and SQIVND (reference sequence). CDR3 sequence: CASSSGGLRETQYF. CDR3 DNA: TGTGCCAGTAGTAGCGGGGGCTTGCGGGAGACCCAGTACTTC.

A few counts support this clone. This chain joins TRBV6-4 and TRBJ2-1; TRBD2 matches 8 bases. The V gene's germline CDR1 is MRHNA and CDR2 SNTAGT. V was clipped by 5 bases and J by 5 bases; unmatched bases: 8. CDR3 length: 15 amino acids. Here the CDR3 reads CASSKRAGENNEQFF. CDR3 coding DNA: TGTGCCAGCAGTAAGAGAGCGGGAGAAAACAATGAGCAGTTCTTC.

This sequence joins TRBV10-2 and TRBJ2-3; 7 nucleotides agree with TRBD2. The CDR3 covers 15 residues. Germline lookup yields CDR1 WSHSY and CDR2 SAAADI. After removal of 1 base from V and 4 bases from J, the junction contained 5 bases not matched to a gene. In DNA, the CDR3 is TGCGCCAGCAGTGAGTGGGGGGGGGTATCAGATACGCAGTATTTT. Residues: CASSEWGGVSDTQYF.

The chain uses TRBV9 and TRBJ1-6; D unclear. Germline loops: CDR1 SGDLS, CDR2 YYNGEE. The V and J ends lost 0 bases and 8 bases respectively, with 12 bases between them. This CDR3 spans 15 amino acids. CDR3 region: CASSVGTVSDSPLHF. In DNA, the CDR3 is TGTGCCAGCAGCGTAGGAACAGTCTCGGATTCACCCCTCCACTTT.

The CDR3 bases are TGTGCCAGCAGTGCGGGACTAGCGGGCCACAATGAGCAGTTCTTC. It yields the protein CASSAGLAGHNEQFF. The chain uses TRBV6-4 and TRBJ2-1; 12 positions match TRBD2. The CDR3 consists of 15 residues. Germline-derived CDR1 and CDR2 are MRHNA and SNTAGT. J was trimmed by 5 bases and V by 4 bases; bases with no gene match: 3.

The chain employs TRBV10-1 and TRBJ1-1, with unresolved D. Germline V gene data show CDR1 as WNHNN and CDR2 as SYGVQD (reference sequence). V lost 8 bases to trimming and J lost 4 bases, with 17 bases between them. This CDR3 region has 14 residues. The CDR3 is CASPEVAGSTEAFF. DNA for the CDR3: TGCGCCAGCCCGGAGGTTGCGGGCAGCACTGAAGCTTTCTTT.

The CDR3 region has the DNA TGCGCCAGCAGCTTAGGGGGCCGCGACACAGATACGCAGTATTTT. Translated: CASSLGGRDTDTQYF. The chain links TRBV5-1 to TRBJ2-3, with TRBD1 matching over 7 bases. V trimming: 2 bases; J trimming: 2 bases; junction bases outside the gene matches: 5. Germline assignment: CDR1 SGHRS and CDR2 YFSETQ. This CDR3 spans 15 amino acids. Full variable domain (missing parts from reference TRBV5-1 and TRBJ2-3): KAGVTQTPRYLIKTRGQQVTLSCSPISGHRSVSWYQQTPGQGLQFLFEYFSETQRNKGNFPGRFSGRQFSNSRSEMNVSTLELGDSALYLCASSLGGRDTDTQYFGPGTRLTVL.

This chain connects TRBV6-9 to TRBJ2-5, with D perhaps matching TRBD1 (5 bases). Deletions cut 3 bases from V and 5 bases from J, with 13 bases between. The CDR3 consists of 14 residues. Germline V gene lookup returns CDR1 MNHGY and CDR2 SVAAGI. The DNA for the CDR3 is TGTGCCAGCAGTTACGGGCAGGGTATGGAGACCCAGTACTTC. Translating gives CASSYGQGMETQYF.